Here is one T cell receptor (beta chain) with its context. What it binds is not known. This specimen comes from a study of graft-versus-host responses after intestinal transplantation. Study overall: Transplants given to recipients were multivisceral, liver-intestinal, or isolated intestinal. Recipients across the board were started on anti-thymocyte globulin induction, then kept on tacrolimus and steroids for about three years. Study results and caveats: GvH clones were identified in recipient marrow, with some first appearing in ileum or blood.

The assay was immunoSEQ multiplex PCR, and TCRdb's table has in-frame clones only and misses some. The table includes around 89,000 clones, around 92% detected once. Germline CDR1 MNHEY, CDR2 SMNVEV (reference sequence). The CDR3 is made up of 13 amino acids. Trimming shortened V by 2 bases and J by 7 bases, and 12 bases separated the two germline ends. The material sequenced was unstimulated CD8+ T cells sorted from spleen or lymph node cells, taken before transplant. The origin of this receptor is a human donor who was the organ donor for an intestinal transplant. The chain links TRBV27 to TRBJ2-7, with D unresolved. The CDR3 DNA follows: TGTGCCAGCAGTTTACTCGGTCTCGAAGAGCAGTACTTC. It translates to CASSLLGLEEQYF.